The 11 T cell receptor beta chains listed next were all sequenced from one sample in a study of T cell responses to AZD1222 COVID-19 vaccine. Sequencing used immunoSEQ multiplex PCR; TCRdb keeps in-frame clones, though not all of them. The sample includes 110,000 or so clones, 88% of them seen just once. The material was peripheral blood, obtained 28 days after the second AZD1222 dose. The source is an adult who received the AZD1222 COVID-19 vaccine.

CDR3 sequence reads: CASSQASFGQNGYTF. The DNA of the CDR3 is TGTGCCAGCAGCCAAGCGAGTTTCGGACAGAACGGCTACACCTTC. This chain joins TRBV14 and TRBJ1-2, with D tentatively TRBD1 (6 bases). Germline loops: CDR1 SGHDN, CDR2 FVKESK. V shed 1 base and J shed 8 bases, with 17 bases lying between them. The CDR3 has 15 residues.

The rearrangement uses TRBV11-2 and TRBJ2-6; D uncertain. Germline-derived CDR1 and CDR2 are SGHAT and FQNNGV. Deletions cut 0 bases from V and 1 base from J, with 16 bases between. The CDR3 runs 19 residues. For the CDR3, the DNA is TGTGCCAGCAGCTTAGAAAGCTTCCCCCTCTCTTCTGGGGCCAACGTCCTGACTTTC. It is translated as CASSLESFPLSSGANVLTF.

The chain's CDR3 is CASSITTGGDEKLFF. As DNA, the CDR3 is TGTGCCAGCAGCATAACGACAGGAGGGGATGAAAAACTGTTTTTT. The J gene is TRBJ1-4, the V gene TRBV11-2, with D maybe TRBD1 (6 bases). V was trimmed by 5 bases and J by 6 bases, leaving 16 bases between them. The CDR3 runs 15 residues. Germline V CDR1 and CDR2: SGHAT, FQNNGV.

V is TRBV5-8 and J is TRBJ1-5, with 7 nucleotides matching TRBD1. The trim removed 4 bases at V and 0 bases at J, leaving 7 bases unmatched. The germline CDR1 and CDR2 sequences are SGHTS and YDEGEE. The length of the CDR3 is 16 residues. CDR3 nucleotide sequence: TGTGCCAGCAGCCCCAGGGACAGCTATAGCAATCAGCCCCAGCATTTT. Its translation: CASSPRDSYSNQPQHF.

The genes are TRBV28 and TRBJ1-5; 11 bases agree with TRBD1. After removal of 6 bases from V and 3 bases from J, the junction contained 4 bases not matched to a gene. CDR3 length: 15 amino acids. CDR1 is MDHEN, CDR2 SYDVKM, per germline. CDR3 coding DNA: TGTGCCAGCAGAGGACAGGGGGCCCACAATCAGCCCCAGCATTTT. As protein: CASRGQGAHNQPQHF.

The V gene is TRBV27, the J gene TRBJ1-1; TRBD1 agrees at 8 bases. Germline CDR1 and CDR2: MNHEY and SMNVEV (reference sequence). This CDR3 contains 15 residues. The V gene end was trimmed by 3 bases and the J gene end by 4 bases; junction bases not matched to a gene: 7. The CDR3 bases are TGTGCCAGCAGTTTTAGGACAGGGTCGGGCACTGAAGCTTTCTTT. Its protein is CASSFRTGSGTEAFF.

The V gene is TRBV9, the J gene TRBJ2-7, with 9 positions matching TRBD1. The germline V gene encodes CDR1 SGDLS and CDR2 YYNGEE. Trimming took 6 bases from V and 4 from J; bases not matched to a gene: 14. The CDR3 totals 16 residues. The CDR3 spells CASTRGDREEIYEQYF. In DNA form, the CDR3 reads TGTGCCAGCACCCGAGGGGACAGGGAGGAAATATACGAGCAGTACTTC.

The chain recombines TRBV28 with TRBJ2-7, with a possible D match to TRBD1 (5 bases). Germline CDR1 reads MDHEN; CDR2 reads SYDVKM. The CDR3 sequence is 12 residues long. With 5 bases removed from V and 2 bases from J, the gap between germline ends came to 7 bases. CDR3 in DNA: TGTGCCAGCAGTCCGGACACCTACGAGCAGTACTTC. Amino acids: CASSPDTYEQYF.

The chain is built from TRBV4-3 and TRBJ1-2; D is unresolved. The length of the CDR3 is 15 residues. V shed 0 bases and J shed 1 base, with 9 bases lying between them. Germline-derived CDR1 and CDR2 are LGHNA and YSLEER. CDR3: CASSQDRPLNYGYTF. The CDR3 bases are TGCGCCAGCAGCCAAGATCGACCCCTTAACTATGGCTACACCTTC.

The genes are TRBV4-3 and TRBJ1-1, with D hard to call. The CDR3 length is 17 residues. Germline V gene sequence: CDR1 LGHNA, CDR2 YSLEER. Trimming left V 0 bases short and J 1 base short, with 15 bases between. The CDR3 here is CASSQDPLRLWNTEAFF. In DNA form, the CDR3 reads TGCGCCAGCAGCCAAGACCCTCTTCGCCTCTGGAACACTGAAGCTTTCTTT.

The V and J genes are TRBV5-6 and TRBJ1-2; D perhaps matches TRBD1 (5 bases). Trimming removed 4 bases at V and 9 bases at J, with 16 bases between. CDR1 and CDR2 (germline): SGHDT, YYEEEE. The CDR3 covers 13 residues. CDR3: CASSLDSLSSYTF. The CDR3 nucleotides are TGTGCCAGCAGCCTCGACAGTCTTTCGAGCTACACCTTC.